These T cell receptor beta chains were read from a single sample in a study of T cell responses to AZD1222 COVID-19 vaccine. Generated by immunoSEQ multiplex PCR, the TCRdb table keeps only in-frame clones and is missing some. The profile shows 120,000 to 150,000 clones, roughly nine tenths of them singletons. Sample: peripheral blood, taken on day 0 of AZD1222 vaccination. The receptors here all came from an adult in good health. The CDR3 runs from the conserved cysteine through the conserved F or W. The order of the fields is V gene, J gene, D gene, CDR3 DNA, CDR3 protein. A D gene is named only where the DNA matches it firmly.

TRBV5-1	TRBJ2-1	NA	TGCGCCAGCAGCTTGGAGGGTCAGAGCTCCTACAATGAGCAGTTCTTC	CASSLEGQSSYNEQFF
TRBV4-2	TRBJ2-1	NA	TGTGCCAGCAGCCAAGAAGGGGCCCTTCGGGAGCAGTTCTTC	CASSQEGALREQFF
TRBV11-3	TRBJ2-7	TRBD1	TGTGCCAGCAGCTTAGCCCGGGACAGGGGGACCTACGAGCAGTACTTC	CASSLARDRGTYEQYF
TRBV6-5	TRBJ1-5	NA	TGTGCCAGCAGTTACTCAGGGTCGCAGCCCCAGCATTTT	CASSYSGSQPQHF
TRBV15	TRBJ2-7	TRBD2	TGTGCCACCAGCAGGGCGAGGGGAGGGAACGAGCAGTACTTC	CATSRARGGNEQYF
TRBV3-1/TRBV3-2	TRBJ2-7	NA	TGTGCCAGCAGCCAAGAAGAGCGTTTTAACGAGCAGTACTTC	CASSQEERFNEQYF
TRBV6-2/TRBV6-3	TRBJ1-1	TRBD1	TGTGCCAGCAGTTCCCAGACAGGGTGGAACACTGAAGCTTTCTTT	CASSSQTGWNTEAFF
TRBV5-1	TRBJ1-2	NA	TGCGCCAGCAGCTTGGAAGGCCGATCCGGCTACACCTTC	CASSLEGRSGYTF
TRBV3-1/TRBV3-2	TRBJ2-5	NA	TGTGCCAGCAGCCCAACTATTACCCAAGAGACCCAGTACTTC	CASSPTITQETQYF
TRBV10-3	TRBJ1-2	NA	TGTGCCACGTGGAACCCGGAGCGAGTCTATGGCTACACCTTC	CATWNPERVYGYTF
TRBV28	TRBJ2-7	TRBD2	TGTGCCAGCAGTTTACGGGCGGGAGGGCCCTACGAGCAGTACTTC	CASSLRAGGPYEQYF
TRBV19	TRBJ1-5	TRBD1	TGTGCCAGTAGTTGGCAGGGGGCAGGCAATCAGCCCCAGCATTTT	CASSWQGAGNQPQHF
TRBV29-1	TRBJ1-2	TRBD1	TGCAGCGTTCCGGGACAGGGTGGTTGGTTTAACTATGGCTACACCTTC	CSVPGQGGWFNYGYTF
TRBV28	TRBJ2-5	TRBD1	TGTGCCAGCAGTCACGGACGGAAGGGGCGACAGGGAGAGACCCAGTACTTC	CASSHGRKGRQGETQYF
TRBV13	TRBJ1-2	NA	TGTGCCAGCAGCGAGGGGGGCGGCTATGGCTACACCTTC	CASSEGGGYGYTF
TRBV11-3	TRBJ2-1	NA	TGTGCCAGCAGCTTAAACAGGGAGGGCAATGAGCAGTTCTTC	CASSLNREGNEQFF
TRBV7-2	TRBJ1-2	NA	TGTGCCAGCAGCACACGGACAACAGGGTTCGGTGGCTACACCTTC	CASSTRTTGFGGYTF
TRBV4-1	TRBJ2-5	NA	TGCGCCAGCAGCCAAGGGCTACAAGAGACCCAGTACTTC	CASSQGLQETQYF
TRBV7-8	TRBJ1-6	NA	TGTGCCAGCAGCCCCAGACAGAATTCACCCCTCCACTTT	CASSPRQNSPLHF
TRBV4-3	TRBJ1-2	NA	TGCGCCAGCAGCCAAGCGCGGGGCGCCGTCTATGGCTACACCTTC	CASSQARGAVYGYTF
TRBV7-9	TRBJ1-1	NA	TGTGCCAGCAGCTCAACCAGGGGGAACACTGAAGCTTTCTTT	CASSSTRGNTEAFF
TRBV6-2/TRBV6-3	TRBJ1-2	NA	TGTGCCAGCAGTTCTCGGTCTGGCTATGGCTACACCTTC	CASSSRSGYGYTF
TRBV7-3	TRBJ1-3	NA	TGTGCCAGCAGCTGTCGGGACGGATCCTCTGGAAACACCATATATTTT	CASSCRDGSSGNTIYF